One sample yielded the 27 T cell receptor beta chains listed below, sequenced in a study of T cell changes during pregnancy in multiple sclerosis (dated by TCRdb to about 2019). Library preparation used the immunoSEQ multiplex PCR assay. TCRdb took this table from immuneACCESS and kept in-frame rearrangements with V and J called. Such tables lack part of the clones; where checked against another copy, unresolved V genes explain under half of the gap, and the rest is unexplained. The sample table lists about 75,000 clones, about 90% of them with a count of one. The ten largest clones represent more than 0.8% of the sample. The sequences come from peripheral blood, collected in the first trimester of pregnancy. The receptors come from a female donor in good health, enrolled as a control in a pregnancy study.

The chain joins TRBV2 to TRBJ1-5; D remains unclear. Trimming pared 5 bases from V and 0 bases from J, leaving 5 bases between. The CDR3 contains 13 residues. Germline V gene data show CDR1 as SNHLY and CDR2 as FYNNEI. CDR3 in DNA: TGTGCCAGCAGTTCATTTAGCAATCAGCCCCAGCATTTT. Its translation is CASSSFSNQPQHF.

This sequence joins TRBV10-3 and TRBJ2-2, with 7 bases identical to TRBD2. V shed 6 bases and J 1 base; nucleotides not matched to a gene: 8. Germline CDR1 and CDR2: ENHRY and SYGVKD. The length of the CDR3 is 16 residues. The DNA of the CDR3 is TGTGCCATCAGCGACCGAGCGGGAAGGAACACCGGGGAGCTGTTTTTT. This sequence encodes CAISDRAGRNTGELFF.

V gene TRBV7-6 combines with J gene TRBJ1-3, with 8 bases matching TRBD1. Trimming at V came to 3 bases and at J to 2 bases, leaving 3 bases not matched to a gene. Germline V gene data show CDR1 as SGHVS and CDR2 as FNYEAQ. CDR3 size: 15 residues. Here the CDR3 DNA reads TGTGCCAGCAGCTTGGGACAGGTGACTGGAAACACCATATATTTT. This encodes CASSLGQVTGNTIYF.

The chain joins TRBV5-1 to TRBJ2-4; 15 bases match TRBD2. This CDR3 comprises 19 residues. Germline assignment: CDR1 SGHRS and CDR2 YFSETQ. V was clipped by 4 bases and J by 1 base; unmatched bases: 9. The CDR3 reads CASSLRTSGGAWAKNIQYF. The DNA for the CDR3 is TGCGCCAGCAGCCTAAGGACTAGCGGGGGGGCATGGGCCAAAAACATTCAGTACTTC.

The chain carries TRBV4-3 and TRBJ1-2; D may be TRBD1 (5 bases). This CDR3 has 15 residues. Looked up from germline, CDR1 is LGHNA and CDR2 is YSLEER. The V and J ends lost 0 bases and 4 bases respectively, with 12 bases between them. The CDR3: CASSQDAGSSYGYTF. The CDR3 DNA sequence: TGCGCCAGCAGCCAAGATGCAGGGTCGTCCTATGGCTACACCTTC.

The genes are TRBV5-1 and TRBJ2-1; possible D gene TRBD2, 7 bases. There are 16 residues in the CDR3. CDR1 is SGHRS and CDR2 is YFSETQ in the germline V gene. Trimming shortened V by 0 bases and J by 1 base, and 11 bases separated the two germline ends. The CDR3 DNA sequence: TGCGCCAGCAGCTTGGAGGGGGGAGGGTCCTACAATGAGCAGTTCTTC. Translated: CASSLEGGGSYNEQFF.

This sequence joins TRBV5-1 and TRBJ2-7; tentatively, D is TRBD2 (6 bases). The V and J ends lost 3 bases and 1 base respectively, with 11 bases between them. In germline, CDR1 is SGHRS, CDR2 YFSETQ. The CDR3 totals 14 residues. This chain's CDR3 is CASSWRGGSYEQYF. CDR3 DNA: TGCGCCAGCAGCTGGCGGGGCGGGTCCTACGAGCAGTACTTC.

This clone was seen only a few times. DNA for the CDR3: TGCGCCAGCAGTCAAAGAATAGAGAACTCTGGAAACACCATATATTTT. This gives the protein CASSQRIENSGNTIYF. V usage is TRBV23-1 and J usage is TRBJ1-3; D not resolved. TRBV23-1 is annotated as an ORF whose role is uncertain. The CDR3 contains 16 residues. The V and J ends lost 2 bases and 0 bases respectively, with 11 bases between them.

The chain couples TRBV7-9 to TRBJ1-4, with 8 bases fitting TRBD1. The trim removed 0 bases at V and 8 bases at J, leaving 5 bases unmatched. The CDR3 is 15 amino acids. CDR1 SEHNR and CDR2 FQNEAQ come from the germline V gene (reference sequence). The CDR3 DNA reads as TGTGCCAGCAGCTTAGCGCTCCAGGGGGCGGAAAAACTGTTTTTT. Amino acid sequence: CASSLALQGAEKLFF. The complete variable domain, with remaining parts taken from reference TRBV7-9 and TRBJ1-4, reads DTGVSQNPRHKITKRGQNVTFRCDPISEHNRLYWYRQTLGQGPEFLTYFQNEAQLEKSRLLSDRFSAERPKGSFSTLEIQRTEQGDSAMYLCASSLALQGAEKLFFGSGTQLSVL.

J is TRBJ1-2 and V is TRBV14, with 7 bases fitting TRBD1. Germline CDR1 is SGHDN and CDR2 is FVKESK. Trimming took 1 base from V and 4 from J; bases not matched to a gene: 9. This CDR3 spans 16 amino acids. CDR3 residues: CASSQGARGLGYGYTF. In DNA form, the CDR3 reads TGTGCCAGCAGCCAAGGTGCTAGGGGGCTCGGCTATGGCTACACCTTC.

This clone was detected once. V gene TRBV6-1 combines with J gene TRBJ1-1; the D is unclear. Germline lookup yields CDR1 MNHNS and CDR2 SASEGT. This CDR3 is 13 amino acids long. Trimming removed 0 bases from V and 4 bases from J, with 6 bases in between. CDR3 bases: TGTGCCAGCAGTGAAGCGGGAGGCACTGAAGCTTTCTTT. Its translation: CASSEAGGTEAFF.

The chain employs TRBV27 and TRBJ2-7; no clear D gene. Trimming left V 2 bases short and J 0 bases short, with 8 bases between. The germline V gene encodes CDR1 MNHEY and CDR2 SMNVEV (reference sequence). The CDR3 has 14 residues. The CDR3 protein is CASSLLQSSYEQYF. CDR3 DNA sequence: TGTGCCAGCAGTTTACTACAGAGCTCCTACGAGCAGTACTTC.

This clone appeared a single time. V gene TRBV11-2 combines with J gene TRBJ2-7, with 7 nucleotides matching TRBD1. Germline loops: CDR1 SGHAT, CDR2 FQNNGV. Trimming took 5 bases from V and 0 from J; bases not matched to a gene: 10. The CDR3 consists of 16 residues. The CDR3 is CASSHPRTGFSYEQYF. The CDR3 DNA reads TGTGCCAGCAGCCACCCACGGACAGGATTCTCCTACGAGCAGTACTTC.

CDR3 DNA sequence: TGTGCCAGTAGTGTGTCCGGGACTAGCGCCTACGAGCAGTACTTC. Encoded protein: CASSVSGTSAYEQYF. This chain uses TRBV19 with TRBJ2-7; TRBD2 matches at 10 bases. Germline CDR1 LNHDA, CDR2 SQIVND (reference sequence). The CDR3 contains 15 residues. V trimming: 5 bases; J trimming: 2 bases; junction bases outside the gene matches: 6.

The chain employs TRBV15 and TRBJ1-2; no firm D call. Germline V gene data show CDR1 as LNHNV and CDR2 as YYDKDF (reference sequence). The CDR3 runs to 15 residues. V lost 0 bases and J 4 bases, leaving 12 bases between the germline ends. The CDR3 bases are TGTGCCACCAGCAGAGATGCCACTGCATTCTATGGCTACACCTTC. Translated: CATSRDATAFYGYTF.

The chain combines TRBV10-3 with TRBJ2-4; TRBD1 aligns across 10 bases. Trimming took 10 bases from V and 0 from J; bases not matched to a gene: 18. CDR3 length: 19 residues. Germline CDR1 reads ENHRY; CDR2 reads SYGVKD. CDR3 sequence reads: CATKSGTGDSSGAKNIQYF. The CDR3 DNA is TGTGCCACCAAAAGTGGGACAGGGGATTCTTCAGGAGCCAAAAACATTCAGTACTTC.

The rearrangement joins TRBV19 to TRBJ2-3; 13 bases are shared with TRBD2. There are 16 residues in the CDR3. Looked up from germline, CDR1 is LNHDA and CDR2 is SQIVND (reference sequence). J was trimmed by 8 bases and V by 6 bases; bases with no gene match: 11. Here the CDR3 DNA reads TGTGCCAGTAGCCGGACTAGCGGGGGCCCTAGAGGTACGCAGTATTTT. This encodes CASSRTSGGPRGTQYF.

The chain couples TRBV5-1 to TRBJ1-2; 8 bases map to TRBD1. This CDR3 has 15 amino acids. Per the germline V gene, CDR1 is SGHRS and CDR2 is YFSETQ. Trimming removed 0 bases from V and 5 bases from J; junction bases left unmatched: 6. The CDR3 spells CASSLETGALYGYTF. CDR3 DNA sequence: TGCGCCAGCAGCTTGGAGACAGGGGCGCTTTATGGCTACACCTTC.

This clone is a singleton in its sample. The chain employs TRBV7-9 and TRBJ2-7, with D possibly being TRBD1 (6 bases). V lost 5 bases to trimming and J lost 0 bases, with 14 bases between them. Germline V lookup: CDR1 SEHNR, CDR2 FQNEAQ (reference sequence). The CDR3 is 15 amino acids. CDR3 DNA sequence: TGTGCCAGCAGCCCGGGACACCCGAGCTCCTACGAGCAGTACTTC. Residues: CASSPGHPSSYEQYF.

V usage is TRBV5-5 and J usage is TRBJ1-1; D gene ambiguous. Trimming stripped 0 bases from V and 3 bases from J, with 9 bases between. Per the germline V gene, CDR1 is SGHKS and CDR2 is YYEKEE (reference sequence). This CDR3 has 14 residues. CDR3: CASSLGLAHTEAFF. The CDR3 nucleotides read TGTGCCAGCAGCTTGGGGTTGGCCCACACTGAAGCTTTCTTT.

The rearrangement links TRBV9 to TRBJ2-3; 7 nucleotides line up with TRBD2. Losses at the gene ends were 0 bases for V and 6 bases for J; bases not matched to a gene: 10. The CDR3 is made up of 16 amino acids. CDR1 and CDR2 (germline): SGDLS, YYNGEE. CDR3 loop: CASSVVSSGIKDTQYF. DNA for the CDR3: TGTGCCAGCAGCGTAGTGTCGAGCGGGATAAAGGATACGCAGTATTTT.

V usage is TRBV6-5 and J usage is TRBJ1-1; 7 nucleotides align to TRBD1. The CDR3 length is 12 residues. CDR1 is MNHEY and CDR2 is SVGAGI in the germline V gene. V lost 6 bases to trimming and J lost 9 bases; unmatched junction nucleotides: 7. CDR3 bases: TGTGCCAGCAGCGACAGACAGGGCAAAGCTTTCTTT. This encodes CASSDRQGKAFF.

The CDR3 coding sequence is TGTGCCAGTGACTGGGACAGTTACACAGATACGCAGTATTTT. Protein: CASDWDSYTDTQYF. The chain employs TRBV19 and TRBJ2-3; 7 nucleotides agree with TRBD1. In germline, CDR1 is LNHDA, CDR2 SQIVND (reference sequence). V lost 8 bases, J lost 2 bases, and 7 bases stayed unmatched. The CDR3 length is 14 residues.

The rearrangement links TRBV5-1 to TRBJ2-4; D is perhaps TRBD2 (8 bases). The CDR3 is 17 residues long. Looked up from germline, CDR1 is SGHRS and CDR2 is YFSETQ. V lost 0 bases, J lost 5 bases, and 18 bases lay in between. This CDR3 is CASSLVPGGGMQNIQYF. The CDR3 nucleotides read TGCGCCAGCAGCTTGGTACCGGGAGGGGGCATGCAAAACATTCAGTACTTC.

The genes are TRBV7-6 and TRBJ1-6; D not certain. Trimming left V 2 bases short and J 5 bases short, with 10 bases between. Germline V gene lookup returns CDR1 SGHVS and CDR2 FNYEAQ. The CDR3 has 15 residues. CDR3 DNA sequence: TGTGCCAGCAGCTTATATCAGGCAAATAATTCACCCCTCCACTTT. Translated: CASSLYQANNSPLHF. The whole variable domain, remainder taken from reference TRBV7-6 and TRBJ1-6, is GAGVSQSPRYKVTKRGQDVALRCDPISGHVSLYWYRQALGQGPEFLTYFNYEAQQDKSGLPNDRFSAERPEGSISTLTIQRTEQRDSAMYRCASSLYQANNSPLHFGNGTRLTVT.

The chain links TRBV5-6 to TRBJ2-7, with a weak D call TRBD2 (5 bases). The CDR3 extends over 16 amino acids. In germline, CDR1 is SGHDT, CDR2 YYEEEE. Trimming stripped 0 bases from V and 0 bases from J, with 13 bases between. CDR3 nucleotide sequence: TGTGCCAGCAGCTTGGACGGCGGGCCGATCTCCTACGAGCAGTACTTC. Protein sequence: CASSLDGGPISYEQYF.

Comment on this clone: A much larger clone sits a single nucleotide away, making a read error possible. The chain uses TRBV6-5 and TRBJ1-5; TRBD1 agrees at 7 bases. Per germline, CDR1 MNHEY and CDR2 SVGAGI. The CDR3 is 16 residues long. V shed 4 bases and J 9 bases; nucleotides not matched to a gene: 15. The CDR3 DNA follows: TGTGCCAGCAGTTCGGGCCCGGACAGGTCCGCCGGGCCCCAGCATTTT. Encoded protein: CASSSGPDRSAGPQHF.